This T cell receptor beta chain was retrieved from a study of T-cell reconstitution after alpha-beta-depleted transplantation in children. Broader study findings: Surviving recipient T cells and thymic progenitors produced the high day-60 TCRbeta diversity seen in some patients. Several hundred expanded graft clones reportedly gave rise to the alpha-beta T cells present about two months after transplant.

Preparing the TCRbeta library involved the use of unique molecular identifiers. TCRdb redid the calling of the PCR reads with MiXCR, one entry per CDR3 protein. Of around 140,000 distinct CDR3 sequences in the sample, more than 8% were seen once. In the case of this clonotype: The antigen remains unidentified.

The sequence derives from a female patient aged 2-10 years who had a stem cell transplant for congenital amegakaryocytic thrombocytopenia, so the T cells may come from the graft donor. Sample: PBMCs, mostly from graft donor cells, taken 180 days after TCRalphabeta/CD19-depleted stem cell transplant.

The CDR3 loop is CSARESRGHFEQYF. DNA of the CDR3: TGCAGTGCTAGAGAGTCCCGGGGTCACTTCGAGCAGTACTTC. The chain employs TRBV20-1 and TRBJ2-7, with D tentatively TRBD2 (5 bases). V was trimmed by 0 bases and J by 6 bases, leaving 15 bases between them. The germline CDR1 and CDR2 sequences are DFQATT and SNEGSKA (reference sequence). There are 14 residues in the CDR3.